What follows are 19 T cell receptor beta chains derived from one specimen sequenced in a study of T cells after yellow fever vaccination. One entry per CDR3 protein, called by TCRdb with MiXCR from the 5' RACE reads. The sample has 120,000 or so distinct CDR3 sequences; around 15% are singletons. The specimen comprised CD8+ T cells sorted from PBMCs, sampled 5 days after the yellow fever booster vaccination. The receptors stem from a man younger than 35 who received the YFV17D yellow fever vaccine.

CDR3 sequence: CSARDPGGWSYEQYF. In DNA, the CDR3 is TGCAGTGCTAGAGATCCAGGGGGCTGGTCCTACGAGCAGTACTTC. This chain joins TRBV20-1 and TRBJ2-7; 8 bases are a match to TRBD1. The CDR3 spans 15 residues. The germline V gene has CDR1 DFQATT and CDR2 SNEGSKA (reference sequence). After removal of 0 bases from V and 1 base from J, the junction contained 5 bases not matched to a gene.

The chain recombines TRBV12-3 or TRBV12-4 with TRBJ2-7; D is possibly TRBD1 (6 bases). Trimming removed 4 bases from V and 2 bases from J, with 15 bases in between. This CDR3 is built from 15 residues. The CDR3, as DNA: TGTGCCAGCAGTTGGGGCAGGGGAGAAACCTACGAGCAGTACTTC. Translation gives CASSWGRGETYEQYF.

This clonotype showed up many times. The rearrangement links TRBV4-3 to TRBJ1-1; 8 nucleotides align to TRBD1. In germline, CDR1 is LGHNA, CDR2 YSLEER. The length of the CDR3 is 14 residues. The J segment lost 4 bases and the V segment lost 6 bases, leaving 7 bases of the junction unmatched. The CDR3, as DNA: TGCGCCAGCAGGCTGGAACAGGGGGGCACTGAAGCTTTCTTT. This codes for CASRLEQGGTEAFF.

This clonotype was counted only a few times. V gene TRBV7-9 combines with J gene TRBJ1-1; D gene ambiguous. Per germline, CDR1 SEHNR and CDR2 FQNEAQ (reference sequence). The CDR3 has 12 amino acids. Between the trimmed V and J ends, which lost 1 base and 7 bases, there was a span of 7 bases. CDR3 in amino acids: CASSLVGNEAFF. The DNA for the CDR3 is TGTGCCAGCAGCTTAGTGGGTAATGAAGCTTTCTTT.

This clonotype was detected only a few times. The chain recombines TRBV9 with TRBJ2-1; 7 bases map to TRBD1. Losses at the gene ends were 2 bases for V and 6 bases for J; bases not matched to a gene: 2. Germline-derived CDR1 and CDR2 are SGDLS and YYNGEE. The CDR3 contains 13 residues. The CDR3 protein is CASSVNRGNEQFF. CDR3 sequence (DNA): TGTGCCAGCAGCGTTAACAGGGGCAATGAGCAGTTCTTC.

This clonotype was detected ten times or more. The rearrangement links TRBV11-2 to TRBJ2-3; D remains ambiguous. Trimming took 1 base from V and 2 from J, leaving 16 bases between them. The CDR3 has 17 amino acids. Germline lookup yields CDR1 SGHAT and CDR2 FQNNGV. The CDR3 nucleotides read TGTGCCAGCAGCTTAGGCACAAGGCCAAGTCCCACAGATACGCAGTATTTT. It yields the protein CASSLGTRPSPTDTQYF.

This clonotype was counted between two and nine times. The chain is built from TRBV7-7 and TRBJ2-7; D possibly matches TRBD1 or TRBD2 (6 bases each). V lost 8 bases and J 0 bases, leaving 11 bases between the germline ends. The length of the CDR3 is 13 residues. CDR1 is SSHAT, CDR2 FNYEAQ, per germline (reference sequence). In DNA, the CDR3 is TGTGCCAGCTCCGGGGGCCCCTCCTACGAGCAGTACTTC. It is translated as CASSGGPSYEQYF.

The chain uses TRBV29-1 and TRBJ1-1, with a possible D match to TRBD1 (6 bases). The ends were cut back, 3 bases at V and 5 bases at J, with 19 bases in the middle. The CDR3 totals 15 residues. CDR1 is SQVTM and CDR2 is ANQGSEA in the germline V gene. CDR3 sequence: CSVDGQGFLRTEAFF. CDR3 bases: TGCAGCGTTGACGGTCAGGGGTTCTTAAGGACTGAAGCTTTCTTT.

This clonotype was seen only a few times. This chain links TRBV5-5 with TRBJ2-7, with TRBD2 matching 10 bases. Germline V lookup: CDR1 SGHKS, CDR2 YYEKEE (reference sequence). This CDR3 region has 16 residues. V lost 3 bases, J lost 3 bases, and 9 bases stayed unmatched. CDR3 sequence: CASSSPGLAGDYEQYF. As DNA, the CDR3 is TGTGCCAGCAGCTCTCCGGGGCTAGCGGGGGACTACGAGCAGTACTTC.

This clonotype was observed a handful of times. The chain combines TRBV12-3 or TRBV12-4 with TRBJ1-5; 7 bases agree with TRBD1. The J segment lost 7 bases and the V segment lost 5 bases, leaving 14 bases of the junction unmatched. The CDR3 totals 16 residues. CDR3 in amino acids: CASSPGQTLGRQPQHF. The CDR3 nucleotides read TGTGCCAGCAGTCCGGGACAGACGCTAGGAAGGCAGCCCCAGCATTTT.

This clonotype has a handful of counts. This rearrangement joins TRBV4-1 to TRBJ1-1; D perhaps matches TRBD1 (6 bases). Germline-derived CDR1 and CDR2 are MGHRA and YSYEKL. Between the trimmed V and J ends, which lost 1 base and 1 base, there was a span of 10 bases. The CDR3 is made up of 15 amino acids. CDR3 in amino acids: CASSQGPTGNTEAFF. In nucleotides, the CDR3 is TGCGCCAGCAGCCAAGGCCCGACAGGGAACACTGAAGCTTTCTTT.

V and J are TRBV12-3 or TRBV12-4 and TRBJ2-1, with D uncertain. V dropped 5 bases and J dropped 0 bases, with 20 bases sitting between them. This CDR3 has 18 residues. The CDR3 nucleotides are TGTGCCAGCAGTACTGGCCCGAAACTCTCGAGCTCCTACAATGAGCAGTTCTTC. Translated: CASSTGPKLSSSYNEQFF.

This clonotype was detected many times. The rearrangement uses TRBV6-2 or TRBV6-3 and TRBJ2-2; the match to TRBD2 covers 9 bases. V dropped 3 bases and J dropped 2; count of bases not matched to a gene: 1. Germline lookup yields CDR1 MNHEY and CDR2 SVGEGT. The CDR3 covers 15 residues. This CDR3 reads CASSYSGGNTGELFF. CDR3 nucleotide sequence: TGTGCCAGCAGTTATAGCGGGGGTAACACCGGGGAGCTGTTTTTT.

This clonotype was detected many times. CDR3 in DNA: TGTGCCAGCAGTTTAAGAGTCTCTGGGGCCAACGTCCTGACTTTC. It yields the protein CASSLRVSGANVLTF. The chain couples TRBV12-3 or TRBV12-4 to TRBJ2-6; D remains ambiguous. The CDR3 is 15 residues long. With 2 bases removed from V and 0 bases from J, the gap between germline ends came to 5 bases.

The chain employs TRBV7-9 and TRBJ1-4, with D perhaps TRBD1 (5 bases). The CDR3 has 14 amino acids. The germline gives CDR1 SEHNR, CDR2 FQNEAQ (reference sequence). With 5 bases removed from V and 1 base from J, the gap between germline ends came to 8 bases. The CDR3 bases are TGTGCCAGCAGCCCGACAGTAACTAATGAAAAACTGTTTTTT. Translating gives CASSPTVTNEKLFF.

This clonotype was seen many times. The V and J genes are TRBV2 and TRBJ2-7; D call uncertain. V lost 8 bases and J lost 3, with 5 bases in between. The CDR3 is 10 amino acids. Germline V gives CDR1 SNHLY, CDR2 FYNNEI. CDR3 amino acids: CASVDYEQYF. CDR3 bases: TGTGCCAGCGTGGACTACGAGCAGTACTTC. Combining the CDR3 with reference TRBV2 and TRBJ2-7 gives the whole variable domain EPEVTQTPSHQVTQMGQEVILRCVPISNHLYFYWYRQILGQKVEFLVSFYNNEISEKSEIFDDQFSVERPDGSNFTLKIRSTKLEDSAMYFCASVDYEQYFGPGTRLTVT.

This clonotype turned up a few times. The V and J genes are TRBV4-2 and TRBJ1-2; 7 nucleotides align to TRBD1. The germline V gene has CDR1 LGHNA and CDR2 YNFKEQ. This CDR3 has 14 residues. The junction had 8 bases not matched to a gene; V was cut back by 10 bases and J by 0 bases. CDR3 protein: CATQGGTANYGYTF. CDR3 DNA sequence: TGTGCCACCCAGGGCGGGACAGCTAACTATGGCTACACCTTC.

V and J are TRBV6-5 and TRBJ1-2, with a weak D call TRBD1 (6 bases). CDR1 and CDR2 (germline): MNHEY, SVGAGI. The ends were cut back, 0 bases at V and 2 bases at J, with 16 bases in the middle. The CDR3 consists of 17 residues. CDR3 amino acids: CASSYSSTGFTNYGYTF. CDR3 in DNA: TGTGCCAGCAGTTACTCGAGTACAGGGTTTACAAACTATGGCTACACCTTC.

This clonotype was counted ten times or more. The rearrangement joins TRBV7-8 to TRBJ1-5, with TRBD1 as a possible D gene (5 bases). CDR3 length: 13 residues. The germline V gene encodes CDR1 SGHVS and CDR2 FQNEAQ. Trimming left V 5 bases short and J 5 bases short, with 10 bases between. For the CDR3, the DNA is TGTGCCAGCAGCGGAAGGGGAGATCAGCCCCAGCATTTT. Its translation is CASSGRGDQPQHF.